In this sample, the clone carrying this T cell receptor (beta chain) turned up a few times. Per germline, CDR1 MGHDK and CDR2 SYGVNS. The CDR3 contains 13 residues. The ends lost 1 base at V and 6 bases at J; junction bases unmatched: 3. Alongside a J-beta primer mix, a sample-barcoded 5' primer served in a second PCR lasting roughly 7 to 11 cycles. TCRdb reprocessed the 5' RACE reads via MiXCR and lists one record per CDR3 protein. The sample contains some 760,000 distinct CDR3 sequences, 25% of which appear only once. The data are from a study of blood T cells in healthy people across ages. These same data were also listed under a study on T cells of mothers and their children.

The specimen was blood. This chain uses TRBV25-1 with TRBJ2-7; TRBD2 matches 7 bases. This TCR was recovered from a boy aged 5 to 17 in good health. Here the CDR3 reads CASSEWGGVEQYF. DNA for the CDR3: TGTGCCAGCAGTGAATGGGGGGGAGTCGAGCAGTACTTC.